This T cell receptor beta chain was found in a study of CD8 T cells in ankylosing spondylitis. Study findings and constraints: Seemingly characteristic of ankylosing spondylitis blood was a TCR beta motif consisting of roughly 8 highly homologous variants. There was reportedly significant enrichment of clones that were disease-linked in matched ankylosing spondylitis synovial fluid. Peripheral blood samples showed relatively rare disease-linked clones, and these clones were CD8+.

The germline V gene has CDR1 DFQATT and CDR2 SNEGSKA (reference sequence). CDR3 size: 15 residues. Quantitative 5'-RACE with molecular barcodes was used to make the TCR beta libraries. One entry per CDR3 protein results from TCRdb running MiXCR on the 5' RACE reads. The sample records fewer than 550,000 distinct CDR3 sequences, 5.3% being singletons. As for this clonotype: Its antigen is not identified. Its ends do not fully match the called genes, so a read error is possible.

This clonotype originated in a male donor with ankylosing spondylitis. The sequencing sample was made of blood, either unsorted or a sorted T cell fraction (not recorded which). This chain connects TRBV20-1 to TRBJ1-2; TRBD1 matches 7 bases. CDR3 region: CCAYRGATSNYGYTF. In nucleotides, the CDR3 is TGCTGTGCCTACAGGGGCGCCACCTCTAACTATGGCTACACCTTC.